These 2 T cell receptor beta chains were sequenced from one sample in a study of blood T cell repertoires in COVID-19. Clones were read by immunoSEQ multiplex PCR, and TCRdb kept only the in-frame ones, dropping some. The table has about 260,000 clones, about nine tenths seen once; the top ten hold about 2.2%. The sample taken for sequencing was peripheral blood. These TCRs come from a woman aged 45 to 65 who had recovered from COVID-19.

The V gene is TRBV28, the J gene TRBJ1-5, with a possible D match to TRBD1 (5 bases). CDR1 is MDHEN and CDR2 is SYDVKM in the germline V gene. The CDR3 runs to 14 residues. Between the trimmed V and J ends, which lost 5 bases and 4 bases, there was a span of 12 bases. In nucleotides, the CDR3 is TGTGCCAGCAGTCCAGGCCGGGGGAATCAGCCCCAGCATTTT. Translating it yields CASSPGRGNQPQHF.

V gene TRBV5-4 combines with J gene TRBJ1-4; 7 bases map to TRBD1. Per the germline V gene, CDR1 is SGHNT and CDR2 is YYREEE (reference sequence). Unmatched junction bases numbered 6, after V lost 4 bases and J lost 0 bases. The CDR3 runs to 16 residues. The CDR3 DNA is TGTGCCAGCAGCCGCGGACAGGCTGCAACTAATGAAAAACTGTTTTTT. It specifies CASSRGQAATNEKLFF. The whole variable domain, remainder taken from reference TRBV5-4 and TRBJ1-4, is ETGVTQSPTHLIKTRGQQVTLRCSSQSGHNTVSWYQQALGQGPQFIFQYYREEENGRGNFPPRFSGLQFPNYSSELNVNALELDDSALYLCASSRGQAATNEKLFFGSGTQLSVL.